The subject of this entry is one T cell receptor (beta chain). The identical CDR3 is also encoded by other nucleotide sequences in the sample. The data derive from a study of blood T cell repertoires in COVID-19. At the level of the study: The United States, Italy and Spain were the sources of the acute and convalescent COVID-19 samples.

Trimming pared 3 bases from V and 3 bases from J, leaving 9 bases between. The CDR3 is 13 amino acids. Participants had their cohort set by participant-reported clinical history. Before being deemed recovered, Cohort 3 donors had two negative PCRs, clearance, or symptom resolution. The repertoire was sequenced with immunoSEQ multiplex PCR; TCRdb's copy has only in-frame clones and lacks some. The sample holds 310,000 or so clones, about nine tenths seen once. Specimen: PBMCs or T cells enriched from blood (not recorded which). This receptor was taken from a woman younger than 35 who had recovered from COVID-19. The V gene is TRBV12-3 or TRBV12-4, the J gene TRBJ2-7; the D gene is possibly TRBD1 (6 bases). The CDR3 loop reads CASSFGGLYEQYF. In DNA, the CDR3 is TGTGCCAGCAGTTTTGGGGGCCTCTACGAGCAGTACTTC.